One and the same sample provided the 11 T cell receptor beta chains below, sequenced in a study of cytomegalovirus exposure and HLA in healthy donors. The PCR employed 60 Vbeta primers together with 13 Jbeta primers. Assay used: immunoSEQ multiplex PCR; TCRdb lists only in-frame clones, some missing. The profile covers approximately 140,000 clones, with approximately 88% appearing a single time and around 0.54% taken by the ten largest. The sample was PBMCs. These receptors were taken from a woman in her thirties or forties in good health and CMV-seronegative.

Only one count was recorded for this clone. The gene calls are TRBV6-5 and TRBJ2-3; a weak D match, TRBD1 (5 bases). The germline gives CDR1 MNHEY, CDR2 SVGAGI. The CDR3 has 15 amino acids. V lost 2 bases to trimming and J lost 2 bases, with 11 bases between them. CDR3 sequence: CASSYQGYLTDTQYF. The DNA of the CDR3 is TGTGCCAGCAGTTACCAGGGCTACCTCACAGATACGCAGTATTTT.

This clone was picked up a small number of times. The rearrangement uses TRBV21-1 and TRBJ2-7; the D call TRBD1 from the table was never checked on the DNA. TRBV21-1 has pseudogene status. The CDR3 sequence is 12 residues long. The CDR3: CASFPGGNEQYF. The CDR3 DNA is TGTGCCAGCTTTCCAGGGGGCAACGAGCAGTACTTC.

The chain carries TRBV10-1 and TRBJ2-2; D unresolved. Trimming left V 5 bases short and J 5 bases short, with 12 bases between. The CDR3 totals 14 residues. CDR1 is WNHNN, CDR2 SYGVQD, per germline (reference sequence). The CDR3 is CASSSPSVTGELFF. CDR3 bases: TGCGCCAGCAGTTCCCCGTCGGTTACCGGGGAGCTGTTTTTT.

This chain links TRBV7-8 with TRBJ2-3; TRBD2 aligns across 7 bases. Looked up from germline, CDR1 is SGHVS and CDR2 is FQNEAQ. The junction had 7 bases not matched to a gene; V was cut back by 3 bases and J by 1 base. The CDR3 is 16 amino acids. CDR3 in DNA: TGTGCCAGCAGCTTGGTGCTAGCGGCCCGCACAGATACGCAGTATTTT. Translating gives CASSLVLAARTDTQYF.

The chain carries TRBV19 and TRBJ2-5; possible D gene TRBD2, 6 bases. The V end lost 3 bases, the J end lost 5 bases, and 16 bases lay between the germline ends. The germline gives CDR1 LNHDA, CDR2 SQIVND (reference sequence). The CDR3 runs to 15 residues. The CDR3 protein is CASSIAGRTMETQYF. The CDR3 DNA reads TGTGCCAGTAGTATTGCGGGACGGACTATGGAGACCCAGTACTTC.

DNA of the CDR3: TGCAGCGTTGTCGGCAGGTCGAACACTGAAGCTTTCTTT. Protein: CSVVGRSNTEAFF. The rearrangement joins TRBV29-1 to TRBJ1-1; no clear D. V was shortened by 4 bases and J by 1 base, with 10 bases between the two germline ends. Germline values: CDR1 SQVTM, CDR2 ANQGSEA. This CDR3 is 13 amino acids long.

V usage is TRBV10-3 and J usage is TRBJ1-1, with 8 bases matching TRBD1. With 8 bases clipped from V and 1 base from J, the junction kept 3 bases outside the gene matches. Looked up from germline, CDR1 is ENHRY and CDR2 is SYGVKD. The CDR3 sequence is 13 residues long. The CDR3 loop is CAIQGTGNTEAFF. DNA of the CDR3: TGTGCCATCCAAGGGACAGGGAACACTGAAGCTTTCTTT.

Only one count was recorded for this clone. The chain has TRBV2 and TRBJ2-5, with 7 positions matching TRBD1. With 4 bases clipped from V and 5 bases from J, the junction kept 1 base outside the gene matches. Germline CDR1 and CDR2: SNHLY and FYNNEI. The CDR3 length is 12 residues. This CDR3 is CASSGQGETQYF. CDR3 nucleotide sequence: TGTGCCAGCAGTGGACAGGGTGAGACCCAGTACTTC.

The gene calls are TRBV10-3 and TRBJ2-7; 8 bases agree with TRBD1. The trim removed 7 bases at V and 3 bases at J, leaving 8 bases unmatched. CDR1 is ENHRY, CDR2 SYGVKD, per germline. The length of the CDR3 is 14 residues. Written as DNA, the CDR3 is TGTGCCATCAACGCGGGACAGGATTTCTACGAGCAGTACTTC. Translated: CAINAGQDFYEQYF.

V and J are TRBV23-1 and TRBJ1-1; the match to TRBD1 covers 9 bases. TRBV23-1 counts as an open reading frame of uncertain function. The V gene end was trimmed by 0 bases and the J gene end by 10 bases; junction bases not matched to a gene: 15. This CDR3 is built from 17 residues. CDR3 nucleotide sequence: TGCGCCAGCAGTCAATCGGGGACAGTCGGGACAGGGTATAGAGCTTTCTTT. This gives the protein CASSQSGTVGTGYRAFF.

J is TRBJ2-2 and V is TRBV9; D may be TRBD2 (5 bases). The length of the CDR3 is 14 residues. Trimming pared 0 bases from V and 7 bases from J, leaving 10 bases between. Germline V gives CDR1 SGDLS, CDR2 YYNGEE. Written as DNA, the CDR3 is TGTGCCAGCAGCGTAGCCGGGGATGGCGGGGAGCTGTTTTTT. It is translated as CASSVAGDGGELFF. The full variable domain, completed using reference TRBV9 and TRBJ2-2, is DSGVTQTPKHLITATGQRVTLRCSPRSGDLSVYWYQQSLDQGLQFLIQYYNGEERAKGNILERFSAQQFPDLHSELNLSSLELGDSALYFCASSVAGDGGELFFGEGSRLTVL.